The 11 T cell receptor beta chains below come from one sample, sequenced in a study of shared clonotypes between healthy human individuals (dated by TCRdb to 2019 to 2021). Libraries were built with the immunoSEQ multiplex PCR assay. TCRdb re-hosts the immuneACCESS table, in-frame sequences only. Its copies lack some clones; in the studies checked, an unresolved V gene accounts for under half of them, and the cause for the rest is not known. For this sample there are 2 million to 2.5 million clones; about nine tenths appear just once. The top ten clones comprise about 0.41% of the sample. Sequencing input: naive CD4+ T cells from PBMCs. What this sample's cell subset or site label stands for: CD45RA+ positively selected. The receptors originated from a man younger than 35 in good health. Some clones in this sample may be carry-over from other donors' samples.

The chain recombines TRBV11-2 with TRBJ2-5; TRBD2 aligns across 14 bases. J lost 5 bases, V lost 6 bases, and 8 bases had no gene match. CDR1 and CDR2 from the germline V gene are SGHAT and FQNNGV. The CDR3 contains 16 residues. CDR3 in DNA: TGTGCCAGCAGGAGATCGGGACTAGCGGGAGAGGAGACCCAGTACTTC. This translates into CASRRSGLAGEETQYF.

This clone was counted only a few times. The chain couples TRBV11-2 to TRBJ1-1, with no clear D. V was shortened by 2 bases and J by 2 bases, with 15 bases between the two germline ends. In germline, CDR1 is SGHAT, CDR2 FQNNGV. This CDR3 is 16 amino acids long. The CDR3 is CASSLLPAYLNTEAFF. The DNA for the CDR3 is TGTGCCAGCAGCTTACTCCCAGCTTACCTTAACACTGAAGCTTTCTTT.

The gene calls are TRBV4-1 and TRBJ2-3; TRBD1 aligns across 10 bases. Germline V gene data show CDR1 as MGHRA and CDR2 as YSYEKL. This CDR3 has 17 amino acids. V was clipped by 4 bases and J by 6 bases; unmatched bases: 13. The CDR3 DNA follows: TGCGCCAGCAGCCGAACGCCGGGGACAGGGGATTTGGATACGCAGTATTTT. Its translation is CASSRTPGTGDLDTQYF.

The chain has TRBV15 and TRBJ2-1; a possible D gene is TRBD2 (6 bases). The CDR3 is 15 residues long. Germline CDR1 and CDR2: LNHNV and YYDKDF (reference sequence). V was cut by 5 bases and J by 3 bases, with 14 bases left in between. CDR3 sequence (DNA): TGTGCCACCAGCGTCGGGGCTAGCGACTACAATGAGCAGTTCTTC. Protein: CATSVGASDYNEQFF.

The chain recombines TRBV19 with TRBJ1-5; D ambiguous. The CDR3 contains 14 residues. V shed 7 bases and J shed 2 bases, with 12 bases lying between them. Per the germline V gene, CDR1 is LNHDA and CDR2 is SQIVND (reference sequence). The CDR3 protein is CASTQTRGNQPQHF. The CDR3 DNA sequence: TGTGCCAGTACCCAAACGAGAGGCAATCAGCCCCAGCATTTT.

Concerning this clone itself: One end of the junction fails to match germline, which may point to a read error. J is TRBJ1-1 and V is TRBV7-9; 9 nucleotides agree with TRBD1. Looked up from germline, CDR1 is SEHNR and CDR2 is FQNEAQ (reference sequence). The CDR3 loop spans 15 amino acids. The CDR3 loop is CASSRQQGAGTEAFF. The CDR3 coding sequence is TGCGCCAGCAGCAGACAACAGGGGGCTGGTACTGAAGCTTTCTTT.

V usage is TRBV9 and J usage is TRBJ2-5; 8 nucleotides match TRBD2. Trimming took 3 bases from V and 4 from J; bases not matched to a gene: 14. Germline V gives CDR1 SGDLS, CDR2 YYNGEE. The CDR3 totals 17 residues. CDR3 amino acids: CASSGHRTSLSPETQYF. The CDR3 bases are TGTGCCAGCAGCGGACATAGGACTAGCCTGTCTCCAGAGACCCAGTACTTC.

The genes are TRBV7-9 and TRBJ2-5, with TRBD2 identical over 13 bases. Germline CDR1 and CDR2: SEHNR and FQNEAQ (reference sequence). The ends lost 5 bases at V and 1 base at J; junction bases unmatched: 4. There are 16 residues in the CDR3. The CDR3 bases are TGTGCCAGCAGCCTCGGACTAGCGGGGGCCCAAGAGACCCAGTACTTC. This gives the protein CASSLGLAGAQETQYF.

V is TRBV28 and J is TRBJ2-1; D is undetermined. The CDR3 spans 18 residues. The germline gives CDR1 MDHEN, CDR2 SYDVKM. Trimming removed 4 bases at V and 0 bases at J, with 19 bases between. The CDR3 region has the DNA TGTGCCAGCAGTTCCAACGAAAGGACGTTTAGCTCCTACAATGAGCAGTTCTTC. Translated, it gives CASSSNERTFSSYNEQFF.

V is TRBV2 and J is TRBJ2-3; D is perhaps TRBD1 (5 bases). The CDR3 length is 13 residues. V lost 6 bases to trimming and J lost 1 base, with 8 bases between them. CDR1 is SNHLY, CDR2 FYNNEI, per germline. CDR3: CASRLTGTDTQYF. The CDR3 DNA reads TGTGCCAGCAGGTTGACAGGCACAGATACGCAGTATTTT.

The rearrangement uses TRBV28 and TRBJ1-1; TRBD1 matches 10 bases. This CDR3 is built from 12 residues. Per the germline V gene, CDR1 is MDHEN and CDR2 is SYDVKM. The trim removed 6 bases at V and 8 bases at J, leaving 3 bases unmatched. CDR3 loop: CASSPDRGEAFF. CDR3 bases: TGTGCCAGCAGCCCGGACAGGGGGGAAGCTTTCTTT.